This TCR beta chain is drawn from a study of T-cell reconstitution after alpha-beta-depleted transplantation in children. Study findings and constraints: T-cell numbers and diversity, one year after transplant, stemmed largely from T cells that were newly produced. At day 60, the high TCRbeta diversity found in some patients originated from recipient T cells and thymic progenitors that had survived.

Germline lookup yields CDR1 DFQATT and CDR2 SNEGSKA (reference sequence). The CDR3 extends over 13 amino acids. As concerns this clonotype: The antigen remains undetermined. At one end, the junction sequence differs from germline, possibly due to a read error.

Unique molecular identifiers were used to barcode this TCRbeta library. TCRdb ran MiXCR on the PCR reads and lists one entry per CDR3 protein. Among about 120,000 distinct CDR3 sequences, 10% to 13% were seen once, and the ten largest hold under 40%. This sample comprised PBMCs, obtained before TCRalphabeta/CD19-depleted stem cell transplant. This chain links TRBV20-1 with TRBJ2-1; possible D gene TRBD2, 5 bases. This receptor was obtained from a boy between 2 and 15 years old with acute lymphoblastic leukemia, due to receive a stem cell transplant. The CDR3 DNA reads as TGCAGTGCTATTCAGGACTCCCACAATGAGCAGTTCTTC. This translates into CSAIQDSHNEQFF.